The source of this T cell receptor (beta chain) is a study of blood T cell repertoires in COVID-19. In the study overall: Samples came from the United States, Italy and Spain, spanning acute and convalescent COVID-19.

The germline CDR1 and CDR2 sequences are KGHSH and LQKENI. The CDR3 extends over 15 amino acids. J lost 9 bases, V lost 5 bases, and 9 bases had no gene match. As originally analysed: Amplification of reference gene primers provided the estimated nucleated cell counts. The method was immunoSEQ multiplex PCR; TCRdb's version includes in-frame clones alone and lacks a portion of them. V, J and clone size are those of that table, while D and trimming were read from the DNA. The profile shows approximately 130,000 clones, around 85% of them singletons. The chain employs TRBV18 and TRBJ2-1; 11 bases map to TRBD2. The sample consisted of peripheral blood. This receptor was taken from a human donor in a cohort sampled during active COVID-19. The CDR3 coding sequence is TGTGCCAGCTCAGAACTAGCGGGAGTTAGTATTGAGCAGTTCTTC. Its translation: CASSELAGVSIEQFF.